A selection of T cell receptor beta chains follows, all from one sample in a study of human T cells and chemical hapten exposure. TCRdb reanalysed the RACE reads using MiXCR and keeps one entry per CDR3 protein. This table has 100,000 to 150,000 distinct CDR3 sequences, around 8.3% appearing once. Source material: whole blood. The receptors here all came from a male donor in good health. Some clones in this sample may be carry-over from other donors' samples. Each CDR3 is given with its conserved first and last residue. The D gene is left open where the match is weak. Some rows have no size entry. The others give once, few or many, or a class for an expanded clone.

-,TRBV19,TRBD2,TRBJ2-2,CATQWSSGNTGELFF,TGTGCCACCCAATGGTCTAGCGGAAACACCGGGGAGCTGTTTTTT
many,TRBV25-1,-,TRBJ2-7,CASSEYHIDEQYF,TGTGCCAGCAGTGAATACCACATAGACGAGCAGTACTTC
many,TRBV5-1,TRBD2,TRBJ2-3,CASSLPGTSGGDTQYF,TGCGCCAGCAGCCTCCCCGGTACGAGCGGGGGGGATACGCAGTATTTT
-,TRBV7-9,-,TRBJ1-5,CASSNGGARQSNQPQHF,TGTGCCAGCAGCAACGGAGGGGCCAGACAGAGCAATCAGCCCCAGCATTTT
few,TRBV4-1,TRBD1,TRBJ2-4,CASSQDYQGQGMENIQYF,TGCGCCAGCAGCCAAGATTACCAGGGACAGGGAATGGAAAACATTCAGTACTTC
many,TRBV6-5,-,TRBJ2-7,CASSKQQFYEQYF,TGTGCCAGCAGTAAACAACAATTCTACGAGCAGTACTTC
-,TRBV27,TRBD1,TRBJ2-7,CASSTQGRTYEQYF,TGTGCCAGCAGTACACAGGGGCGGACCTACGAGCAGTACTTC
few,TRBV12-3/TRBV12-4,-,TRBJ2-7,CASSFPGSSYEQYF,TGTGCCAGCAGTTTCCCGGGCAGCTCCTACGAGCAGTACTTC
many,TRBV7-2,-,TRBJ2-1,CASSLDGPNYNEQFF,TGTGCCAGCAGCTTAGATGGACCTAACTACAATGAGCAGTTCTTC
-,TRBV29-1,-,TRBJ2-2,CSVSFVTVNTGELFF,TGCAGCGTTTCCTTTGTGACAGTTAACACCGGGGAGCTGTTTTTT
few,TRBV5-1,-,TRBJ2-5,CASSAGGNQETQYF,TGCGCCAGCAGCGCGGGCGGAAATCAAGAGACCCAGTACTTC
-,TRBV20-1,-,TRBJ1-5,CSASSAGLDQPQHF,TGCAGTGCTAGTTCCGCAGGACTTGATCAGCCCCAGCATTTT
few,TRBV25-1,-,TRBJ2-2,CASSRQANTGELFF,TGTGCCAGCAGCCGACAGGCCAACACCGGGGAGCTGTTTTTT
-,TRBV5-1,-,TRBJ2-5,CASSLARLQETQYF,TGCGCCAGCAGCTTGGCCCGGCTGCAAGAGACCCAGTACTTC
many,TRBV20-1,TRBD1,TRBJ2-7,CSLRRTGGFYEQYF,TGCAGCCTCAGGAGGACAGGGGGCTTCTACGAGCAGTACTTC
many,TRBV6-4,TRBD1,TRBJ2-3,CASSDGTGGSDTQYF,TGTGCCAGCAGTGATGGAACAGGGGGTTCAGATACGCAGTATTTT
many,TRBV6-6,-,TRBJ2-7,CASSYLGASSEQYF,TGTGCCAGCAGTTACCTGGGGGCAAGCTCCGAGCAGTACTTC
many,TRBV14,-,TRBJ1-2,CASSQEGDYGYTF,TGTGCCAGCAGCCAAGAGGGGGACTATGGCTACACCTTC
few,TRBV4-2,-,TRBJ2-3,CASSQDGDKGPTDTQYF,TGTGCCAGCAGCCAAGATGGGGACAAGGGCCCCACAGATACGCAGTATTTT
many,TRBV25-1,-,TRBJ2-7,CASSREFGYEQYF,TGTGCCAGCAGTAGAGAGTTCGGCTACGAGCAGTACTTC
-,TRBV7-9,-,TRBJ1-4,CASSSAWGQGQGEKLFF,TGTGCCAGCAGCTCCGCATGGGGCCAGGGGCAAGGTGAAAAACTGTTTTTT
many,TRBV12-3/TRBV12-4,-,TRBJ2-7,CASSLGGSDEQYF,TGTGCCAGCAGTTTAGGAGGGTCGGACGAGCAGTACTTC
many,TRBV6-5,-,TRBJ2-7,CASSHKDSSYEQYF,TGTGCCAGCAGTCACAAGGACAGCTCCTACGAGCAGTACTTC
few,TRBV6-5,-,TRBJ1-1,CASSYGGPEAFF,TGTGCCAGCAGTTACGGGGGGCCTGAAGCTTTCTTT
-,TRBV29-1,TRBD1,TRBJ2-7,CSAGQGTMDYEQYF,TGCAGCGCCGGACAGGGGACTATGGACTACGAGCAGTACTTC
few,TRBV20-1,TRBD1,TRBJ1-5,CSAGTGAASDQPQHF,TGCAGTGCGGGGACAGGGGCGGCCTCGGATCAGCCCCAGCATTTT
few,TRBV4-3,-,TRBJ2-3,CASSQSGQGGGRLSGTQYF,TGCGCCAGCAGCCAATCGGGACAGGGTGGCGGGAGGCTCTCTGGTACGCAGTATTTT
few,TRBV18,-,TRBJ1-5,CASSQEGPQPQHF,TGTGCCAGCTCACAGGAGGGGCCGCAGCCCCAGCATTTT
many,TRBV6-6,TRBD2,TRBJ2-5,CASRPTSGSETQYF,TGTGCCAGCAGGCCTACTAGCGGGAGCGAGACCCAGTACTTC
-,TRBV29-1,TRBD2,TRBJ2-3,CSVRIAGGTDTQYF,TGCAGCGTTCGAATAGCGGGGGGCACAGATACGCAGTATTTT
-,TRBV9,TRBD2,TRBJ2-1,CASSVGSGRENEQFF,TGTGCCAGCAGCGTTGGTAGCGGGAGGGAAAATGAGCAGTTCTTC
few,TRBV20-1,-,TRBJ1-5,CSAKRQFQPQHF,TGCAGTGCTAAAAGACAGTTCCAGCCCCAGCATTTT
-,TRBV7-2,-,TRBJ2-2,CASRLAGAGTGELFF,TGTGCCAGCAGGCTGGCGGGGGCCGGCACCGGGGAGCTGTTTTTT
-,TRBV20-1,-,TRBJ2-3,CSARDVFAVSTDTQYF,TGCAGTGCTAGAGACGTTTTCGCGGTCAGCACAGATACGCAGTATTTT
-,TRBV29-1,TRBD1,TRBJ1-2,CSVEEGRGTQGYTF,TGCAGCGTTGAAGAAGGCAGGGGGACGCAGGGCTACACCTTC
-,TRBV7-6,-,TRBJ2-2,CASSYRTGELFF,TGTGCCAGCAGCTACCGGACCGGGGAGCTGTTTTTT
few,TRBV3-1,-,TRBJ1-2,CASSQDNMRALAYGYTF,TGTGCCAGCAGCCAAGACAACATGAGGGCCCTGGCCTATGGCTACACCTTC
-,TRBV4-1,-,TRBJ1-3,CASSQYRSGIRTSGNTIYF,TGCGCCAGCAGCCAATATAGGTCAGGGATTCGAACATCTGGAAACACCATATATTTT
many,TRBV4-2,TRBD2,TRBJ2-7,CASSPRGSGDYEQYF,TGTGCCAGCAGCCCCCGCGGTAGCGGGGACTACGAGCAGTACTTC
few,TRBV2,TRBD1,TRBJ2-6,CASLRDRGSGANVLTF,TGTGCCAGCCTCCGGGACAGGGGGTCTGGGGCCAACGTCCTGACTTTC